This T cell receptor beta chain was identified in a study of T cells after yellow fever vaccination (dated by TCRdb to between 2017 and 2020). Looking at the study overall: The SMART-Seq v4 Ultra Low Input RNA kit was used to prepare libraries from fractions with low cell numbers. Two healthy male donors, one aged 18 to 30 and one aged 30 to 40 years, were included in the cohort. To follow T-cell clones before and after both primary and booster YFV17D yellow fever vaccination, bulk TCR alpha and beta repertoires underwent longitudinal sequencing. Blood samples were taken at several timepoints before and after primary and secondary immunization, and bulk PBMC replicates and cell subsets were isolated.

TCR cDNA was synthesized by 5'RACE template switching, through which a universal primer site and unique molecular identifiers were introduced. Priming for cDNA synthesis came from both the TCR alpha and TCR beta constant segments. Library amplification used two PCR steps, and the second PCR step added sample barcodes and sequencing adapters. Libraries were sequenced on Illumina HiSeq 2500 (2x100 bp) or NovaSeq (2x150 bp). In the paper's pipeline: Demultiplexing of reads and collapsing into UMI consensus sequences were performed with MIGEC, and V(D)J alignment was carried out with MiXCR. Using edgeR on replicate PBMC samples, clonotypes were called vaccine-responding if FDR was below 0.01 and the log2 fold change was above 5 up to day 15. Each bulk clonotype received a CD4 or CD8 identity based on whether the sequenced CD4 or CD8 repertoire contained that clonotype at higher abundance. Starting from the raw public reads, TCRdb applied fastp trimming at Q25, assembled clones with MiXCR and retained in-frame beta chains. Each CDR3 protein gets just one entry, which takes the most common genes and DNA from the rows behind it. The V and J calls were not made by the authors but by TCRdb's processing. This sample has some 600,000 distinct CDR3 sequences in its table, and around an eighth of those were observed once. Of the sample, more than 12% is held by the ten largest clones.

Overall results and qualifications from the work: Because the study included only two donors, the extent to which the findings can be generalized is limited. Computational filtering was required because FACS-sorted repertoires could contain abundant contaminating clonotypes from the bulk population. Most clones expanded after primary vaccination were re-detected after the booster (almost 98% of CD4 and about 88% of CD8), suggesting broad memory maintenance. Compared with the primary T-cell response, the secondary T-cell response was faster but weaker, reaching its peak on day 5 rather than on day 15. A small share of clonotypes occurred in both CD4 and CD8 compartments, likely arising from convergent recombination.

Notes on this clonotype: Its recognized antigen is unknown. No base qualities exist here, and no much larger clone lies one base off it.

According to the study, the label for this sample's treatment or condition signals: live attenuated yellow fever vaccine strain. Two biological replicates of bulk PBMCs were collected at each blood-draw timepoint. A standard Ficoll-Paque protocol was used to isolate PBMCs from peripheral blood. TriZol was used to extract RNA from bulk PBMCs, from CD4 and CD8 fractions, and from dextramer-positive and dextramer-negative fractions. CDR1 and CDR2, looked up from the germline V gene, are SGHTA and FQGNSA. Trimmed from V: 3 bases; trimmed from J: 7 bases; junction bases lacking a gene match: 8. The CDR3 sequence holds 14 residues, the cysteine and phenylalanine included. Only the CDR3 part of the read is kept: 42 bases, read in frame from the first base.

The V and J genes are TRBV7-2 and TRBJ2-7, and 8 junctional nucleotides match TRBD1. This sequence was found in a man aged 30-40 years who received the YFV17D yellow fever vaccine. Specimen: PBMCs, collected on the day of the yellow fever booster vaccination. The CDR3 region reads CASSLPGQGIEQYF. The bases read TGTGCCAGCAGCTTGCCTGGACAGGGAATAGAGCAGTACTTC.